The 12 T cell receptor beta chains listed next were all sequenced from one sample in a study of T cells after somatic rescue of genetic block. This table comes from immunoSEQ multiplex PCR, and its TCRdb copy is limited to in-frame clones, with some not included. The table shows 45,000 to 55,000 clones, with 96% occurring only once. What was sequenced was peripheral blood mononuclear cells (PBMCs). These TCRs come from a child younger than two.

This clone appeared once. V is TRBV6-5 and J is TRBJ2-1, with unresolved D. The CDR3 spans 14 residues. Germline V lookup: CDR1 MNHEY, CDR2 SVGAGI. V shed 0 bases and J shed 4 bases, with 7 bases lying between them. CDR3 protein: CASSYSRRYNEQFF. CDR3 coding DNA: TGTGCCAGCAGTTACTCAAGACGGTACAATGAGCAGTTCTTC.

CDR3: CASSLTRTSGRQTQYF. The CDR3 DNA follows: TGTGCCAGCAGCTTAACCCGGACTAGCGGGAGGCAGACCCAGTACTTC. The J gene is TRBJ2-5, the V gene TRBV7-2; 14 nucleotides agree with TRBD2. Germline V lookup: CDR1 SGHTA, CDR2 FQGNSA. The CDR3 spans 16 residues. Germline trimming cut 2 bases from V and 6 bases from J; bases unmatched to any gene: 5.

The rearrangement joins TRBV11-3 to TRBJ2-2; TRBD1 matches 8 bases. The CDR3 spans 15 residues. Germline V gives CDR1 SGHNT, CDR2 YENEEA. The V and J ends lost 9 bases and 0 bases, in that order; junction bases with no gene match: 6. CDR3 coding DNA: TGTGCCAGTGCCCGGACAGGGACGAACACCGGGGAGCTGTTTTTT. Translated, it gives CASARTGTNTGELFF.

This clone appeared once. The V and J genes are TRBV28 and TRBJ2-5, with no clear D. The CDR3 covers 14 residues. CDR1 is MDHEN and CDR2 is SYDVKM in the germline V gene. Trimming stripped 7 bases from V and 0 bases from J, with 12 bases between. The CDR3 protein is CASTSWGYQETQYF. DNA of the CDR3: TGTGCCAGCACCTCATGGGGATACCAAGAGACCCAGTACTTC.

This chain joins TRBV19 and TRBJ1-5; no clear D. CDR1 and CDR2 from the germline V gene are LNHDA and SQIVND (reference sequence). This CDR3 has 13 amino acids. In DNA, the CDR3 is TGTGCAAGAACGCTGGGGAGCAATCAGCCCCAGCATTTT. Its translation: CARTLGSNQPQHF.

The table lists this clone with a count of one. The J gene is TRBJ1-2, the V gene TRBV6-5; 8 positions agree with TRBD1. V trimming: 2 bases; J trimming: 8 bases; junction bases outside the gene matches: 7. The germline V gene encodes CDR1 MNHEY and CDR2 SVGAGI. The CDR3 is 14 residues long. CDR3 in DNA: TGTGCCAGCAGTTACCGAGGGACAGGCAACGGCTACACCTTC. Translating it yields CASSYRGTGNGYTF.

The chain couples TRBV11-2 to TRBJ1-5; D is uncertain. The germline V gene has CDR1 SGHAT and CDR2 FQNNGV. V was clipped by 1 base and J by 7 bases, with 14 bases between them. The CDR3 spans 15 residues. CDR3 region: CASSLGLRGGQPQHF. CDR3 DNA: TGTGCCAGCAGCTTAGGATTACGGGGAGGACAGCCCCAGCATTTT.

This clone has only one observation. This chain joins TRBV29-1 and TRBJ2-1; D possibly corresponds to TRBD1 (6 bases). The length of the CDR3 is 14 residues. With 6 bases removed from V and 3 bases from J, the gap between germline ends came to 15 bases. The V gene's germline CDR1 is SQVTM and CDR2 ANQGSEA. The CDR3 loop reads CSVPKGDGYNEQFF. The CDR3 nucleotides read TGCAGCGTCCCCAAGGGGGACGGCTACAATGAGCAGTTCTTC.

The chain couples TRBV19 to TRBJ1-2, with D perhaps TRBD1 (6 bases). Trimming stripped 4 bases from V and 5 bases from J, with 14 bases between. CDR1 LNHDA and CDR2 SQIVND come from the germline V gene (reference sequence). CDR3 size: 14 residues. CDR3 nucleotide sequence: TGTGCCAGTAGTACTTCCCCGGGACAATATGGCTACACCTTC. It yields the protein CASSTSPGQYGYTF. The complete variable domain, with remaining parts taken from reference TRBV19 and TRBJ1-2, reads DGGITQSPKYLFRKEGQNVTLSCEQNLNHDAMYWYRQDPGQGLRLIYYSQIVNDFQKGDIAEGYSVSREKKESFPLTVTSAQKNPTAFYLCASSTSPGQYGYTFGSGTRLTVV.

The chain carries TRBV6-5 and TRBJ1-1, with D unresolved. Germline V gene data show CDR1 as MNHEY and CDR2 as SVGAGI. The CDR3 loop spans 15 amino acids. V was cut by 0 bases and J by 5 bases, with 13 bases left in between. The CDR3 nucleotides are TGTGCCAGCAGTTACTCGAATGCGGTGGCTACTGAAGCTTTCTTT. As protein: CASSYSNAVATEAFF.

V is TRBV7-2 and J is TRBJ1-4, with 7 positions matching TRBD1. This CDR3 has 15 amino acids. Germline values: CDR1 SGHTA, CDR2 FQGNSA. V was pared by 5 bases and J by 3 bases, with 6 bases of the junction left unmatched. Here the CDR3 reads CASSRRQGSNEKLFF. CDR3 sequence (DNA): TGTGCCAGCAGCCGCCGACAGGGTTCTAATGAAAAACTGTTTTTT.

J is TRBJ2-5 and V is TRBV2, with 11 bases lining up with TRBD1. There are 13 residues in the CDR3. Germline CDR1 is SNHLY and CDR2 is FYNNEI. V gave up 5 bases and J gave up 5 bases; unmatched junction bases: 1. In DNA form, the CDR3 reads TGTGCCAGCAGTAGGGACAGGGGGGAGACCCAGTACTTC. Its protein product is CASSRDRGETQYF.